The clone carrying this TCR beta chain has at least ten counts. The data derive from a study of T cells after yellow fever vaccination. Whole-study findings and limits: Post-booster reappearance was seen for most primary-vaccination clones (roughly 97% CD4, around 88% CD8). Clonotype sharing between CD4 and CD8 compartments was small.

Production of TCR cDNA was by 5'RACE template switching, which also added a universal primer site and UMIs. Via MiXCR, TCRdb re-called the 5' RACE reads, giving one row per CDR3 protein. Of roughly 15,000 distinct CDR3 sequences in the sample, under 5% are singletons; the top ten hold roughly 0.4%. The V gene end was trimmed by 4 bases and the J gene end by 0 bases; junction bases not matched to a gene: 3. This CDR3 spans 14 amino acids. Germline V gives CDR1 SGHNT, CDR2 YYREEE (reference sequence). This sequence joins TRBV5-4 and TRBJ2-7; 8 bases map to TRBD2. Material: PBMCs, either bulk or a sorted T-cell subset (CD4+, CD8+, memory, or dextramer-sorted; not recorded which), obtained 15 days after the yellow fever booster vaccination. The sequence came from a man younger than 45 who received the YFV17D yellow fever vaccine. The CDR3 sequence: CASSLSGSSYEQYF. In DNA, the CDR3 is TGTGCCAGCAGCCTAAGCGGGAGCTCCTACGAGCAGTACTTC.